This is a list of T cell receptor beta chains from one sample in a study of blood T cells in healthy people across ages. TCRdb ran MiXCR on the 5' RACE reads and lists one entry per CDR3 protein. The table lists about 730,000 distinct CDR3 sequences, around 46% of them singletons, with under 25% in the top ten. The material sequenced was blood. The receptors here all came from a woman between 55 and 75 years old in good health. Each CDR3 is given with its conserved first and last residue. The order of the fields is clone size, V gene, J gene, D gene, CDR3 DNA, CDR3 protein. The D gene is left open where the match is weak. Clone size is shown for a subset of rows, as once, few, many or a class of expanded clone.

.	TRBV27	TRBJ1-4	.	TGTGCCAGCAGTTTAATCGGGGTAGGGGAAAAACTGTTTTTT	CASSLIGVGEKLFF
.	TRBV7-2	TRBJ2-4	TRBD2	TGTGCCAGCAGCTCTCAGGGACTAGCGGACACCAAAAACATTCAGTACTTC	CASSSQGLADTKNIQYF
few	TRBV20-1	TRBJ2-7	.	TGCAGTGCTAGACCGGACGTTTACGAGCAGTACTTC	CSARPDVYEQYF
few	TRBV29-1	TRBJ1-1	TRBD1	TGCAGCGTTGTACAGGGGCGGGGAGCTTTCTTT	CSVVQGRGAFF
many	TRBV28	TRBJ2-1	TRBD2	TGTGCCAGCAGACCAGGACTAGCGGGAGCGAATGAGCAGTTCTTC	CASRPGLAGANEQFF
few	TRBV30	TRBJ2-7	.	TGTGCCTGGAGTGGGAGAGGCCAAACCTACGAGCAGTACTTC	CAWSGRGQTYEQYF
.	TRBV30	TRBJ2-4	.	TGTGCCTGGGGATGGGCAACTCCCTTTGAGCAGTACTTC	CAWGWATPFEQYF
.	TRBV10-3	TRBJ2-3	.	TGTGCCATCAGTGAGCCTGCCTCCACAGATACGCAGTATTTT	CAISEPASTDTQYF
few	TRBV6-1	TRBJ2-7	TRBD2	TGTGCCAGCAGTGGGCTAGCGGACGAGCAGTACTTC	CASSGLADEQYF
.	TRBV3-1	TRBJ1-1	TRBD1	TGTGCCACCTCACCGGACAGGGGGAACACTGAAGCTTTCTTT	CATSPDRGNTEAFF
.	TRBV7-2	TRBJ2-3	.	TGTGCCAGCAGCTCCTTCGGTGATACGCAGTATTTT	CASSSFGDTQYF
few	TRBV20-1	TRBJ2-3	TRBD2	TGCAGTGCTAGAGGGGGACTAGCGGGCACAGATACGCAGTATTTT	CSARGGLAGTDTQYF
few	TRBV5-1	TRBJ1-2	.	TGCGCCAGCAGCTTGGATCTATTTAACTATGGCTACACCTTC	CASSLDLFNYGYTF
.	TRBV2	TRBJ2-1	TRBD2	TGTGCCAGCAGAGTCCTAGCGGGGAGCCCCAGTGAGCAGTTCTTC	CASRVLAGSPSEQFF
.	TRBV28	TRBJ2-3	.	TGTGCCAGCAGTTTACCGGTAGTAGAGACAGATACGCAGTATTTT	CASSLPVVETDTQYF
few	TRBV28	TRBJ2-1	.	TGTGCCAGCAAAAGGACCTACAATGAGCAGTTCTTC	CASKRTYNEQFF
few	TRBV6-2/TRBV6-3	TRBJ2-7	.	TGTGCCAGCAGATCACAGACCCCCTACGAGCAGTACTTC	CASRSQTPYEQYF
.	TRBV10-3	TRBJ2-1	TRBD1	TGTGCCATCAGCCGACAGGGTGAGGGCAATGAGCAGTTCTTC	CAISRQGEGNEQFF
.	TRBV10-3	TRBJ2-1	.	TGTGCCATCGGGAGCGGTGGGAGCTCCTACAATGAGCAGTTCTTC	CAIGSGGSSYNEQFF
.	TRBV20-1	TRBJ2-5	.	TGCAGTGCGCTCTTACAAGAGACCCAGTACTTC	CSALLQETQYF
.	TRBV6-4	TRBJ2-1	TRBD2	TGTGCCAGCAGTGAAACTAGCGGGAATTACAATGAGCAGTTCTTC	CASSETSGNYNEQFF
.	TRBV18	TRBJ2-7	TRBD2	TGTGCCAGCTCACTCTCCTTGCGGGAGGGTTACGAGCAGTACTTC	CASSLSLREGYEQYF
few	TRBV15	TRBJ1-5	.	TGTGCCACCAGCAGAAAAAGAAGTAGCAATCAGCCCCAGCATTTT	CATSRKRSSNQPQHF
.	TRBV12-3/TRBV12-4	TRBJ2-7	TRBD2	TGTGCCACCTCACTAGCGGGAGTTATGAGTGAGCAGTACTTC	CATSLAGVMSEQYF
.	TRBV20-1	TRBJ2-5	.	TGCAGTGCTAGAGATCGGGGGGCGGCGTACCAAGAGACCCAGTACTTC	CSARDRGAAYQETQYF
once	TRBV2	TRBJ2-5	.	TGTGCCAGCAGAGTACAGGGAAGTGAGCAGTACTTC	CASRVQGSEQYF
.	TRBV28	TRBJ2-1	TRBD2	TGTGCCAGCATCGATGGGAGGGTCTACAATGAGCAGTTCTTC	CASIDGRVYNEQFF
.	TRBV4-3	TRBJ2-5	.	TGCGCCAGCAGCCAAGACAAACTAAAGAGACCCCAGTACTTC	CASSQDKLKRPQYF
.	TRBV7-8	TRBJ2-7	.	TGTGCCAGCACCAGAGGGGGGGGGAGTAGCGACGAGCAGTACTTC	CASTRGGGSSDEQYF
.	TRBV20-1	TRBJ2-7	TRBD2	TGCAGTGCTAGCGCGGGAAGCGGGAGAGCCTACGAGCAGTACTTC	CSASAGSGRAYEQYF
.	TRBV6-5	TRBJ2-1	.	TGTGCCAGCAGTTACTCGATCAGCGGCCCTTCGCAGTTCTTC	CASSYSISGPSQFF
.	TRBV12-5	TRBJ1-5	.	TGTGCTAGTGGCCGGGTGGGCAATCAGCCCCAGCATTTT	CASGRVGNQPQHF
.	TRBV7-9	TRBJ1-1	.	TGTGCCAGTCAGACCCCTCCGGCCGAAGCTTTCTTT	CASQTPPAEAFF
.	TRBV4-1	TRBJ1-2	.	TGCGCCAGCAGCCAAAGCCCAGACAGTCCGTGGGGCTACACCTTC	CASSQSPDSPWGYTF
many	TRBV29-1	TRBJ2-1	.	TGCAGCGTTCCTGGGACCTACAATGAGCAGTTCTTC	CSVPGTYNEQFF
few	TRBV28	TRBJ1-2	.	TGTGCCAGCAGTCTGGGGGGGGGATACTATGGCTACACCTTC	CASSLGGGYYGYTF
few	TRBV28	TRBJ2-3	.	TGTGCCAGCAGTTTGGACCGGTCCGGGGATACGCAGTATTTT	CASSLDRSGDTQYF
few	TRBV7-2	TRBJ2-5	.	TGTGCCAGCAGCTTGGGGACCATTTTTCAAGAGACCCAGTACTTC	CASSLGTIFQETQYF
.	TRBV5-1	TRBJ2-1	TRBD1	TGCGCCAGCAGCTCCAAGCTCGGACAGGGAGGCTCCTACAATGAGCAGTTCTTC	CASSSKLGQGGSYNEQFF
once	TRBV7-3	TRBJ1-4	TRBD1	TGTGCCAGCAGCTCATACAGGGGAAGCGGACTGGATGAAAAACTGTTTTTT	CASSSYRGSGLDEKLFF
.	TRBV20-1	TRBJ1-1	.	TGCAGTGCTAGTAACACAATGAACACTGAAGCTTTCTTT	CSASNTMNTEAFF
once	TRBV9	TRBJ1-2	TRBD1	TGTGCCAGCAGTTCCCGGGACAGGGTCCTCTATGGCTACACCTTC	CASSSRDRVLYGYTF
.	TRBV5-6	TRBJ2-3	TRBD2	TGTGCCAGCAGTCCGGGACTAGGACCAGATACGCAGTATTTT	CASSPGLGPDTQYF
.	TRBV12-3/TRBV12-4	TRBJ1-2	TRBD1	TGTGCCAGCAGTTTTTTCAGGCAGGGGGCCTCTGGCTACACCTTC	CASSFFRQGASGYTF
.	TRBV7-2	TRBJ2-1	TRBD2	TGTGCCAGCACCAGGACTAGCGGGAGGGACTCCTACAATGAGCAGTTCTTC	CASTRTSGRDSYNEQFF
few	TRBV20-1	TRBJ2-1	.	TGCAGTGCTAGAGATCGCCACGGCAGCCAGTTCTTC	CSARDRHGSQFF
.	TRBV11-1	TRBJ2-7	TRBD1	TGTGCCAGCAGCGAGGGACAGGTGACCTACGAGCAGTACTTC	CASSEGQVTYEQYF